These 11 T cell receptor beta chains share one sample of origin, sequenced in a study of T cell repertoires in cytomegalovirus infection. TCRdb processed the reads anew with MiXCR; each CDR3 protein has one entry. This sample carries more than 150,000 distinct CDR3 sequences, about a quarter of them seen once, and the ten largest clones take 9.5% to 13%. Sequencing input: PBMCs. Source of these receptors: a human donor in good health (CMV status not recorded). Some clones in this sample may be carry-over from other donors' samples.

This chain joins TRBV7-6 and TRBJ2-7; D is unclear. Trimming stripped 2 bases from V and 0 bases from J, with 11 bases between. In germline, CDR1 is SGHVS, CDR2 FNYEAQ. The CDR3 is made up of 15 amino acids. The CDR3 protein is CASSLSGSGSYEQYF. CDR3 sequence (DNA): TGTGCCAGCAGCTTATCCGGGTCGGGCTCCTACGAGCAGTACTTC.

This clonotype was recorded at least ten times. The V gene is TRBV7-2, the J gene TRBJ2-4; D is unresolved. V lost 3 bases and J 1 base, leaving 13 bases between the germline ends. CDR3 length: 16 residues. Germline loops: CDR1 SGHTA, CDR2 FQGNSA. The CDR3 bases are TGTGCCAGCAGCTTTAGTTCGGGTGGGGCCAAAAACATTCAGTACTTC. Encoded protein: CASSFSSGGAKNIQYF.

Worth noting for this clonotype: A read error is possible here, since a much larger clone lies one base away. A read error is likely, as this CDR3 ends without the conserved phenylalanine or tryptophan. This chain uses TRBV7-2 with TRBJ2-3, with a tentative D call TRBD2 (6 bases). Trimming left V 5 bases short and J 0 bases short, with 9 bases between. The CDR3 runs to 14 residues. From germline, CDR1 is SGHTA and CDR2 FQGNSA. CDR3 bases: TGTGCCAGCAGCGTCGGGACTAGCACAGATACGCAGTATCTT. This codes for CASSVGTSTDTQYL.

For this clonotype: This may be a read error, as it is one base from a much larger clone. V gene TRBV11-2 combines with J gene TRBJ2-5, with D hard to call. Trimming stripped 5 bases from V and 2 bases from J, with 12 bases between. This CDR3 is built from 14 residues. Germline V lookup: CDR1 SGHAT, CDR2 FQNNGV. As DNA, the CDR3 is TGTGCCAGCAGCCCGTTTGTGGGGCAAGAGACCCAGTACTTC. It specifies CASSPFVGQETQYF.

This clonotype was seen at least ten times. The V and J genes are TRBV12-3 or TRBV12-4 and TRBJ1-2; D call uncertain. With 3 bases removed from V and 6 bases from J, the gap between germline ends came to 17 bases. The length of the CDR3 is 15 residues. The CDR3 nucleotides are TGTGCCAGCAGTTTCAGCCGTGGAGGGTCTGATGGCTACACCTTC. It encodes CASSFSRGGSDGYTF.

In this sample, this clonotype turned up many times. This rearrangement joins TRBV28 to TRBJ1-4; D gene uncertain. Looked up from germline, CDR1 is MDHEN and CDR2 is SYDVKM. Trimming shortened V by 6 bases and J by 1 base, and 12 bases separated the two germline ends. The CDR3 is 15 residues long. The CDR3 here is CASRRWRETNEKLFF. The CDR3 DNA follows: TGTGCCAGCAGGCGGTGGAGGGAAACTAATGAAAAACTGTTTTTT.

This clonotype was seen repeatedly, ten times or more. J is TRBJ2-7 and V is TRBV7-9; possible D gene TRBD2, 6 bases. CDR3 length: 13 residues. Between the trimmed V and J ends, which lost 5 bases and 1 base, there was a span of 9 bases. The germline CDR1 and CDR2 sequences are SEHNR and FQNEAQ (reference sequence). CDR3 DNA: TGTGCCAGCAGCCCGGAGGGATCCTACGAGCAGTACTTC. It translates to CASSPEGSYEQYF.

This clonotype was counted ten times or more. The chain joins TRBV7-2 to TRBJ1-1; D is ambiguous. The V end lost 0 bases, the J end lost 1 base, and 6 bases lay between the germline ends. Germline V CDR1 and CDR2: SGHTA, FQGNSA. This CDR3 is built from 14 residues. CDR3 in amino acids: CASSLARTNTEAFF. The CDR3, as DNA: TGTGCCAGCAGCTTAGCGCGGACGAACACTGAAGCTTTCTTT.

The chain recombines TRBV6-2 or TRBV6-3 with TRBJ2-5, with 12 bases lining up with TRBD2. V shed 8 bases, J shed 5 bases, and the junction held 12 bases outside the gene matches. The length of the CDR3 is 16 residues. Germline V gene data show CDR1 as MNHEY and CDR2 as SVGEGT. CDR3 region: CASRMRLAGVIETQYF. The CDR3 region has the DNA TGTGCCAGCCGGATGCGACTAGCGGGAGTAATCGAGACCCAGTACTTC.

The chain recombines TRBV12-3 or TRBV12-4 with TRBJ2-3; 8 nucleotides line up with TRBD1. Trimming at V came to 7 bases and at J to 4 bases, leaving 13 bases not matched to a gene. The CDR3 is 16 residues long. The CDR3 region is CASTPSDRALADTQYF. The CDR3 region has the DNA TGTGCCAGCACCCCCTCGGACAGGGCGCTCGCAGATACGCAGTATTTT.

The chain has TRBV6-1 and TRBJ1-6, with D maybe TRBD1 (5 bases). Trimming took 6 bases from V and 7 from J, leaving 16 bases between them. Per the germline V gene, CDR1 is MNHNS and CDR2 is SASEGT. CDR3 size: 15 residues. The CDR3 reads CASSPFGGGNSPLHF. The CDR3, as DNA: TGTGCCAGCAGCCCTTTTGGTGGGGGAAATTCACCCCTCCACTTT.